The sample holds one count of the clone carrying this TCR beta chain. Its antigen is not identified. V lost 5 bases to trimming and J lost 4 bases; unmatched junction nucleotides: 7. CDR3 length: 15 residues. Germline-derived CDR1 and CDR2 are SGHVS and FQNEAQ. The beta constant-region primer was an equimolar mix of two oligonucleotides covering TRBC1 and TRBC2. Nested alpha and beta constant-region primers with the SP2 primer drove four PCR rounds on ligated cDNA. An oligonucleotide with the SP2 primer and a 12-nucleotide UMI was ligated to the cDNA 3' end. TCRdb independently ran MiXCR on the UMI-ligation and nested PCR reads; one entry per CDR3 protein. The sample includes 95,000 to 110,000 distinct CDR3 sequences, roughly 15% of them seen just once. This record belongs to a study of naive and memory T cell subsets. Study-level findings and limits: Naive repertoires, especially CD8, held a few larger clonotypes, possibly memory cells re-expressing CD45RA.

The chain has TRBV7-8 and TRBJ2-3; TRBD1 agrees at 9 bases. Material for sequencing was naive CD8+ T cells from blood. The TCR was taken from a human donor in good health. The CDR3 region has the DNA TGTGCCAGCAGCCCCCCCGGGACAGGGTCAGATACGCAGTATTTT. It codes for CASSPPGTGSDTQYF. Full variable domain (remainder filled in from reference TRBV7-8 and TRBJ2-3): GAGVSQSPRYKVAKRGQDVALRCDPISGHVSLFWYQQALGQGPEFLTYFQNEAQLDKSGLPSDRFFAERPEGSVSTLKIQRTQQEDSAVYLCASSPPGTGSDTQYFGPGTRLTVL.